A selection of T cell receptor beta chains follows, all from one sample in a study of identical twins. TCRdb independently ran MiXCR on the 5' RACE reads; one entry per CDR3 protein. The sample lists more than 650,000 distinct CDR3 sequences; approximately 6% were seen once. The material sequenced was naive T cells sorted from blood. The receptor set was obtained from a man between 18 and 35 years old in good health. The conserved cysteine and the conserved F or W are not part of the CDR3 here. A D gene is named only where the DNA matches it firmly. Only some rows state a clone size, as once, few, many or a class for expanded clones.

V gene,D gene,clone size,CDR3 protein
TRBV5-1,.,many,ASSRLGDTQY
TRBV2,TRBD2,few,ASSEALLAGSTDTQY
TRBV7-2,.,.,ASSPDLPYEQY
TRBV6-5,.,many,ASSYSIRDPPID
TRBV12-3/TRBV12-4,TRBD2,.,ASSLRLAGLGEETQY
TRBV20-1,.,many,SARRSAGRELF
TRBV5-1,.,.,ASTPSPFDTQY
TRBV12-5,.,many,ASGLNRINTEAF
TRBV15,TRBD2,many,ATSIKLAGGSSYNEQF
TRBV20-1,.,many,SARDLEAF
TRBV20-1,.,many,SAESGVGTEAF
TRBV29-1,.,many,SVGGGRFYGYT
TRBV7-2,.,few,ASSLVMRAGDTQY
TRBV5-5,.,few,ASSAQPGSAQETQY
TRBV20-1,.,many,SARVRQGRRDTQY
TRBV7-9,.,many,ASPHVRGGTGADEQY
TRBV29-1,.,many,SVEPWGVVKTDTQY
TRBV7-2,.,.,ASSRRINEQF
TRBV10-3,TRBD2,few,AISEFSGSQETQY
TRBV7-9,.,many,ASSWVEGTEAF
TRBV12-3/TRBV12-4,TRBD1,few,ASSKQGADTDTQY
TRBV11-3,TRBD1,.,ASSHDRGRPGELF
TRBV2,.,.,ASRPTASQPQH
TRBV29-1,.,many,SVEAGYEQY
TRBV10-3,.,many,ANSAGTTDTQY